The present T cell receptor (beta chain) was sequenced within a study of early T cells in non-severe SARS-CoV-2 infection. Study background: Chains were not paired, and sequencing was done on bulk RNA from unsorted whole blood. Overall study findings and caveats: Matching with VDJdb favored anti-spike CD8 responses (missing private and CD4 specificities).

The CDR3 extends over 12 amino acids. CDR1 and CDR2 (germline): SQVTM, ANQGSEA. V was shortened by 4 bases and J by 4 bases, with 10 bases between the two germline ends. cDNA molecules, individually, were tagged with unique molecular identifiers. TCRdb independently ran MiXCR on the 5' RACE reads; one entry per CDR3 protein. The table shows over 50,000 distinct CDR3 sequences, with 10% to 13% occurring only once. This clonotype was detected ten times or more. Its antigen remains unidentified. This clonotype was sampled from an adult who was a healthcare worker with PCR-confirmed SARS-CoV-2 infection or an uninfected control (not recorded which). The chain is built from TRBV29-1 and TRBJ1-2; the D is unclear. The sample was whole blood. The CDR3 region is CSVAKDRYGYTF. In DNA form, the CDR3 reads TGCAGCGTTGCGAAGGACCGCTATGGCTACACCTTC.